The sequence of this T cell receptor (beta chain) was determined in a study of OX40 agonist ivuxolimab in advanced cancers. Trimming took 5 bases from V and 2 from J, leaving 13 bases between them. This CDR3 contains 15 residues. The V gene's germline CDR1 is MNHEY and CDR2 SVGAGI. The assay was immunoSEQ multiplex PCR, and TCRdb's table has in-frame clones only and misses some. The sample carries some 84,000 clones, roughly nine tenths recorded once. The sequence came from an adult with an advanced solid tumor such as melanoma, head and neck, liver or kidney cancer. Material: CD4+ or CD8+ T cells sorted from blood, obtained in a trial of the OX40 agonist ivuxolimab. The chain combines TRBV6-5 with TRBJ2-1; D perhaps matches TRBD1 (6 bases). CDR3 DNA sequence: TGTGCCAGCAGTCGGACAGTTACAACCTACAATGAGCAGTTCTTC. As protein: CASSRTVTTYNEQFF.